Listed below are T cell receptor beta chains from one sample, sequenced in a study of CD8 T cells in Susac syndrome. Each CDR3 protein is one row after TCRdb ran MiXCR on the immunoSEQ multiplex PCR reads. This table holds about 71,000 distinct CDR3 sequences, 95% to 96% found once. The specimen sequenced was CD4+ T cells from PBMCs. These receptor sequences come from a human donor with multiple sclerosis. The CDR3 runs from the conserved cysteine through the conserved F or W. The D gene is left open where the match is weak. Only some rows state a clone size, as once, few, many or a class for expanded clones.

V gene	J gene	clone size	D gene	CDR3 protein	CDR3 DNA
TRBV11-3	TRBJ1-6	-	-	CASSLSGQGYSPLHF	TGTGCCAGCAGCTTATCGGGGCAGGGCTATTCACCCCTCCACTTT
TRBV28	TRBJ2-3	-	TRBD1	CATRGFTDTQYF	TGTGCCACCAGGGGGTTCACAGATACGCAGTATTTT
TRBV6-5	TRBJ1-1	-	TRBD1	CASSYTSGGNAEAFF	TGTGCCAGCAGTTACACCTCAGGGGGAAACGCTGAAGCTTTCTTT
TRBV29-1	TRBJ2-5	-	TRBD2	CSVDGLAGTPQETQYF	TGCAGCGTTGATGGACTAGCGGGGACCCCCCAAGAGACCCAGTACTTC
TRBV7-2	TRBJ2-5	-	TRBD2	CASSSRAGGRSETQYF	TGTGCCAGCAGCTCACGGGCGGGGGGCCGCTCGGAGACCCAGTACTTC
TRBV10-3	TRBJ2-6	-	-	CAISVNFGANVLTF	TGTGCCATCAGTGTGAACTTTGGGGCCAACGTCCTGACTTTC
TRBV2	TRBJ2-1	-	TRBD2	CASSVTSGAYNEQFF	TGTGCCAGCAGTGTAACTAGCGGGGCCTACAATGAGCAGTTCTTC
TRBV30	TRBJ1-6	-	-	CAWRDNRDSPLHF	TGTGCCTGGAGGGATAACAGGGATTCACCCCTCCACTTT
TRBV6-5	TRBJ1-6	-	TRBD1	CASSYGGDSNNSPLHF	TGTGCCAGCAGTTACGGAGGGGACAGTAATAATTCACCCCTCCACTTT
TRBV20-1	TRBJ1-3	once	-	CSAQDSHSGNTIYF	TGCAGTGCTCAGGACAGCCACTCTGGAAACACCATATATTTT
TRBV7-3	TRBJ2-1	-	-	CASSFGGLEQFF	TGTGCCAGCAGCTTCGGGGGGCTTGAGCAGTTCTTC
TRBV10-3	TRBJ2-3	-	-	CAISVGSDTQYF	TGTGCCATCAGTGTCGGGTCAGATACGCAGTATTTT
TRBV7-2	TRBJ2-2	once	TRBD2	CASNLFGLASTGELFF	TGTGCCAGCAACTTGTTTGGACTAGCTAGCACCGGGGAGCTGTTTTTT
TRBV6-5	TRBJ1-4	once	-	CASSYPDSSKLFF	TGTGCCAGCAGTTACCCGGATTCGTCAAAACTGTTTTTT
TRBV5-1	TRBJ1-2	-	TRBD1	CASSYSTGDYGYTF	TGCGCCAGCAGCTACTCGACAGGGGACTATGGCTACACCTTC
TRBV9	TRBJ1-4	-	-	CASSVGATNEKLFF	TGTGCCAGCAGCGTAGGTGCAACTAATGAAAAACTGTTTTTT
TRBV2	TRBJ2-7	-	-	CASNRDSRGKQYF	TGTGCCAGCAACCGGGACTCCCGGGGCAAGCAGTACTTC